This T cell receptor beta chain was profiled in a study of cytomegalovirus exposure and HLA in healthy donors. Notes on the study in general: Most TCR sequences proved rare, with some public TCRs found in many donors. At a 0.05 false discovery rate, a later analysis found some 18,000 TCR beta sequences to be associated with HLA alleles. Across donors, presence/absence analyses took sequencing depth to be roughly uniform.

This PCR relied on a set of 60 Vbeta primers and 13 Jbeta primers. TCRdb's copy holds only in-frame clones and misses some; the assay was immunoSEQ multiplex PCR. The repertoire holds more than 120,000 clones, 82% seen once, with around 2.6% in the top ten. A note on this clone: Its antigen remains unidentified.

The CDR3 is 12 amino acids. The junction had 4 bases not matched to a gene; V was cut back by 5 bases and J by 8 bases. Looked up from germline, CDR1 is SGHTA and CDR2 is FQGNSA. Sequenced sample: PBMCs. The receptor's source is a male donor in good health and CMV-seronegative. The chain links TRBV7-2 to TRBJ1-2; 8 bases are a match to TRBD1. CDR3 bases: TGTGCCAGCAGCCGACAGGGGCAGGGCTACACCTTC. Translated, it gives CASSRQGQGYTF.